These T cell receptor beta chains were read from a single sample in a study of T cell responses to AZD1222 COVID-19 vaccine. Profiled with immunoSEQ multiplex PCR; TCRdb holds only in-frame clones, not every one. The table includes 95,000 to 150,000 clones, 75% to 90% detected once. Sequenced here: peripheral blood, sampled on day 0 of AZD1222 vaccination. Receptor source: an adult in good health. CDR3s include the opening cysteine and the closing phenylalanine or tryptophan. D genes are given only for firm matches. Clone sizes are given selectively: once, few, many, or a class where the clone is expanded.

TRBJ2-7	TRBV5-1	-	-	TGCGCCAGCAGCCGGGGCGGGGTCTACGAGCAGTACTTC	CASSRGGVYEQYF
TRBJ1-6	TRBV19	TRBD1	-	TGTGCCAGTGCTTCCCGGGACAGGGGGAATTCACCCCTCCACTTT	CASASRDRGNSPLHF
TRBJ2-7	TRBV7-2	-	-	TGTGCCAGCAGCCATGGGACATCCAACTACGAGCAGTACTTC	CASSHGTSNYEQYF
TRBJ2-1	TRBV29-1	-	-	TGCAGCGTTGGGGGACTGCAATATCGGTTCTTC	CSVGGLQYRFF
TRBJ1-5	TRBV19	-	-	TGTGCCAGTAGCCGGCAGGGTCATAGCAATCAGCCCCAGCATTTT	CASSRQGHSNQPQHF
TRBJ1-2	TRBV6-5	-	-	TGTGCCAGCAACGCGGTCAGGGGAGAATATGGCTACACCTTC	CASNAVRGEYGYTF
TRBJ2-1	TRBV9	TRBD2	-	TGTGCCAGCAGCGGACCGGGACTAGCGGGAGGGCCCGTCCATGAGCAGTTCTTC	CASSGPGLAGGPVHEQFF
TRBJ1-2	TRBV5-6	TRBD1	-	TGTGCCAGCAGCCCTTCAGGGGGCGTCTATGGCTACACCTTC	CASSPSGGVYGYTF
TRBJ1-3	TRBV4-2	-	-	TGTGCCAGCAGCCAAGGTAAAGGTGGAAACACCATATATTTT	CASSQGKGGNTIYF
TRBJ2-4	TRBV5-1	TRBD2	once	TGCGCCAGCAGCCCGGGGTCTCTGACGCGGGGGGCCAAAAACATTCAGTACTTC	CASSPGSLTRGAKNIQYF
TRBJ2-2	TRBV7-9	-	once	TGTGCCAGCAGCCAGGGGTCCGGGGAGCTGTTTTTT	CASSQGSGELFF
TRBJ2-3	TRBV9	TRBD2	-	TGTGCCAGCAGCGTAGCTGGGACTAGCGGGGCTGCAGATACGCAGTATTTT	CASSVAGTSGAADTQYF
TRBJ1-6	TRBV5-1	TRBD1	-	TGCGCCAGCAGCTTGTCAGCCCTACAGGGGGCGAATTCACCCCTCCACTTT	CASSLSALQGANSPLHF